This passage covers 16 T cell receptor beta chains from one sample sequenced in a study of blood T cells in healthy people across ages. A second PCR of roughly 6 to 12 cycles used a sample-barcoded 5' primer and a J-beta primer mix. TCRdb re-derived calls from the 5' RACE reads in MiXCR, one entry per CDR3 protein. The sample contains 710,000 or so distinct CDR3 sequences, about 34% of which appear only once. Input material: blood. The receptors originated from a woman over 75 in good health.

The sample holds a few counts of this clonotype. This may be a read error: a much more frequent sequence differs by one nucleotide. The V gene is TRBV5-6, the J gene TRBJ2-3, with a tentative D call TRBD2 (5 bases). The germline V gene has CDR1 SGHDT and CDR2 YYEEEE. CDR3 length: 15 residues. V lost 0 bases and J lost 6, with 14 bases in between. CDR3 in amino acids: CASSLATRLRDTQYF. The CDR3 DNA sequence: TGTGCCAGCAGCTTGGCGACTCGACTACGGGATACGCAGTATTTT.

This clonotype was detected a few times. The gene calls are TRBV15 and TRBJ1-5; D might be TRBD1 (5 bases). This CDR3 is built from 14 residues. Germline V lookup: CDR1 LNHNV, CDR2 YYDKDF (reference sequence). The V end lost 3 bases, the J end lost 7 bases, and 13 bases lay between the germline ends. CDR3 protein: CATSRGGEGQPQHF. The CDR3, as DNA: TGTGCCACCAGCAGGGGAGGGGAGGGCCAGCCCCAGCATTTT.

This clonotype has a count of ten or more. The V call is TRBV7-3, the J call TRBJ2-1; 8 nucleotides agree with TRBD2. The length of the CDR3 is 15 residues. V trimming: 5 bases; J trimming: 2 bases; junction bases outside the gene matches: 5. Per the germline V gene, CDR1 is SGHTA and CDR2 is FQGTGA. Here the CDR3 reads CASSQSGGPYNEQFF. The CDR3 region has the DNA TGTGCCAGCAGCCAGAGCGGGGGCCCCTACAATGAGCAGTTCTTC. Full variable domain (rest looked up from reference TRBV7-3 and TRBJ2-1): GAGVSQTPSNKVTEKGKYVELRCDPISGHTALYWYRQSLGQGPEFLIYFQGTGAADDSGLPNDRFFAVRPEGSVSTLKIQRTERGDSAVYLCASSQSGGPYNEQFFGPGTRLTVL.

This clonotype was seen only a few times. The CDR3 loop is CASSVQGTYNSPLHF. DNA for the CDR3: TGTGCCAGCAGCGTACAGGGGACCTATAATTCACCCCTCCACTTT. The chain carries TRBV9 and TRBJ1-6; TRBD1 might be the D (6 bases). Germline V gene data show CDR1 as SGDLS and CDR2 as YYNGEE. The CDR3 is 15 amino acids. Trimming cost V 1 base and J 2 bases, with 7 bases left between them.

At least ten counts were recorded for this clonotype. The V call is TRBV7-2, the J call TRBJ2-5, with 12 bases matching TRBD2. This CDR3 is 18 amino acids long. V was pared by 4 bases and J by 5 bases, with 14 bases of the junction left unmatched. Germline lookup yields CDR1 SGHTA and CDR2 FQGNSA. The CDR3 nucleotides are TGTGCCAGCAGCTACCTAGCGGGGGGGCGGGAGAGTGGGGAGACCCAGTACTTC. This translates into CASSYLAGGRESGETQYF.

This chain links TRBV29-1 with TRBJ2-3; 9 positions match TRBD1. V was pared by 8 bases and J by 2 bases, with 5 bases of the junction left unmatched. CDR1 is SQVTM, CDR2 ANQGSEA, per germline. This CDR3 has 13 residues. In DNA, the CDR3 is TGCAGCTGGACAGGGGAGTCCACAGATACGCAGTATTTT. Its translation is CSWTGESTDTQYF.

There are a few counts of this clonotype. The chain is built from TRBV20-1 and TRBJ1-6; TRBD1 is a possible D gene (5 bases). Germline CDR1 DFQATT, CDR2 SNEGSKA (reference sequence). There are 14 residues in the CDR3. Trimming cost V 6 bases and J 6 bases, with 15 bases left between them. CDR3 sequence (DNA): TGCAGTGCCAACCGACAGTTGCCTAATTCACCCCTCCACTTT. It codes for CSANRQLPNSPLHF.

There are many counts of this clonotype. This chain uses TRBV9 with TRBJ2-1; D is possibly TRBD2 (5 bases). Germline-derived CDR1 and CDR2 are SGDLS and YYNGEE. The V and J ends lost 1 base and 0 bases respectively, with 14 bases between them. The CDR3 runs to 17 residues. The CDR3, as DNA: TGTGCCAGCAGCGTAACTGCTAGCCTTAGCTCCTACAATGAGCAGTTCTTC. This encodes CASSVTASLSSYNEQFF.

Turning to this clonotype: Its ends do not fully match the called genes, so a read error is possible. This chain uses TRBV7-2 with TRBJ2-2; D gene unclear. From germline, CDR1 is SGHTA and CDR2 FQGNSA. The CDR3 sequence is 13 residues long. The CDR3 protein is CASSLARTGELFF. CDR3 DNA: TGCGCCAGCAGCTTGGCAAGAACCGGGGAGCTGTTTTTT.

The rearrangement joins TRBV6-1 to TRBJ2-5; 11 bases are a match to TRBD2. The germline V gene encodes CDR1 MNHNS and CDR2 SASEGT. The CDR3 totals 16 residues. V gave up 2 bases and J gave up 0 bases; unmatched junction bases: 2. CDR3 region: CASSERLAGHQETQYF. The CDR3 DNA follows: TGTGCCAGCAGTGAACGACTAGCGGGGCACCAAGAGACCCAGTACTTC.

The CDR3 region has the DNA TGTGCCAGCTCACCTCAGCGACAGGGGTACAATGAGCAGTTCTTC. Residues: CASSPQRQGYNEQFF. The J gene is TRBJ2-1, the V gene TRBV18, with 8 bases matching TRBD1. The CDR3 has 15 amino acids. J was trimmed by 4 bases and V by 3 bases; bases with no gene match: 5. CDR1 and CDR2 from the germline V gene are KGHSH and LQKENI.

Notes on this clonotype: This could be a read error, since a much larger clone is one nucleotide away. The chain employs TRBV7-9 and TRBJ2-1; TRBD1 is a possible D gene (5 bases). CDR1 and CDR2 from the germline V gene are SEHNR and FQNEAQ (reference sequence). The CDR3 covers 11 residues. Here the CDR3 reads CASGAYNKQFF. The CDR3 bases are TGTGCCAGCGGGGCCTACAATAAGCAGTTCTTC.

Details on this clonotype: One end of the junction fails to match germline, which may point to a read error. The chain employs TRBV20-1 and TRBJ2-2; TRBD2 matches 11 bases. The CDR3 loop spans 16 amino acids. CDR1 and CDR2 (germline): DFQATT, SNEGSKA (reference sequence). CDR3 nucleotides: TGCGGTGCTAGAAATAGCGGGGGGGCAATCACCGGGGAGCTGTTTTTT. Its protein product is CGARNSGGAITGELFF.

This clonotype was seen a few times. V gene TRBV6-1 combines with J gene TRBJ1-1; D unresolved. Trimming took 5 bases from V and 1 from J, leaving 20 bases between them. Germline V gene data show CDR1 as MNHNS and CDR2 as SASEGT. The CDR3 is made up of 17 amino acids. CDR3 amino acids: CASSPLPVGLQNTEAFF. In DNA form, the CDR3 reads TGTGCCAGCAGTCCCCTCCCCGTAGGGCTCCAGAACACTGAAGCTTTCTTT.

This chain joins TRBV5-1 and TRBJ1-1, with TRBD1 identical over 9 bases. V trimming: 2 bases; J trimming: 7 bases; junction bases outside the gene matches: 3. The CDR3 is 13 amino acids. Germline values: CDR1 SGHRS, CDR2 YFSETQ. The CDR3 sequence: CASSFWTGDEAFF. The CDR3 region has the DNA TGCGCCAGCAGCTTCTGGACAGGGGATGAAGCTTTCTTT.

Many counts were recorded for this clonotype. The rearrangement links TRBV20-1 to TRBJ2-1; TRBD2 agrees at 9 bases. V lost 0 bases to trimming and J lost 9 bases; unmatched junction nucleotides: 9. This CDR3 region has 15 residues. CDR1 DFQATT and CDR2 SNEGSKA come from the germline V gene (reference sequence). The CDR3 here is CSAREPGLAWGEQFF. CDR3 DNA: TGCAGTGCTAGAGAACCGGGACTAGCCTGGGGTGAGCAGTTCTTC.